The 4 T cell receptor beta chains in this list originate from one sample, sequenced in a study of blood T cell repertoires in COVID-19. The method was immunoSEQ multiplex PCR; TCRdb's version includes in-frame clones alone and lacks a portion of them. This table has tens of thousands of clones, over 75% appearing once. The sample consisted of peripheral blood. These receptors came from a man aged 45-65 years with acute or convalescent COVID-19.

V usage is TRBV18 and J usage is TRBJ2-2, with D uncertain. Per germline, CDR1 KGHSH and CDR2 LQKENI. The CDR3 runs 12 residues. With 3 bases removed from V and 5 bases from J, the gap between germline ends came to 4 bases. Written as DNA, the CDR3 is TGTGCCAGCTCACCTAGAACCGGGGAGCTGTTTTTT. Translating gives CASSPRTGELFF. The full variable domain, in which reference TRBV18 and TRBJ2-2 provide the parts outside the CDR3, is NAGVMQNPRHLVRRRGQEARLRCSPMKGHSHVYWYRQLPEEGLKFMVYLQKENIIDESGMPKERFSAEFPKEGPSILRIQQVVRGDSAAYFCASSPRTGELFFGEGSRLTVL.

The chain is built from TRBV7-3 and TRBJ2-6; 7 nucleotides match TRBD1. CDR3 length equals 18 residues. Germline CDR1 is SGHTA and CDR2 is FQGTGA. The junction had 9 bases not matched to a gene; V was cut back by 2 bases and J by 2 bases. The CDR3 nucleotides are TGTGCCAGCAGCTTAGGGACAGCATCTCTCGCTGGGGCCAACGTCCTGACTTTC. Its protein product is CASSLGTASLAGANVLTF.

This rearrangement joins TRBV7-3 to TRBJ1-1, with a tentative D call TRBD1 (6 bases). The V gene lost 4 bases and the J gene lost 4 bases, with 13 bases spanning the gap. The germline gives CDR1 SGHTA, CDR2 FQGTGA. The CDR3 runs 14 residues. This CDR3 reads CASSSEGGITEAFF. CDR3 bases: TGTGCCAGCAGCTCAGAAGGGGGAATCACTGAAGCTTTCTTT.

About this clone: A junction end diverges from the germline sequence, so it may reflect a read error. The chain employs TRBV7-7 and TRBJ2-5; TRBD2 matches 7 bases. The CDR3 has 16 residues. The germline CDR1 and CDR2 sequences are SSHAT and FNYEAQ (reference sequence). The DNA of the CDR3 is TGTGCTAGCAGCCCTCATAGTCGGGGGGACCCAGAGACCCAGTACTTC. Translation: CASSPHSRGDPETQYF.